This TCR beta chain was sequenced for a study of T cells after yellow fever vaccination (dated by TCRdb to between 2018 and 2020). At the level of the whole study: The SMART-Seq v4 Ultra Low Input RNA kit was used to prepare libraries from fractions with low cell numbers. To follow T-cell clones before and after primary and booster YFV17D yellow fever vaccination, bulk TCR alpha and beta repertoires were sequenced over time. The cohort comprised two healthy male donors, one aged 18 to 30 and one aged 30 to 40 years. Blood samples were taken at several timepoints before and after primary and secondary immunization, and bulk PBMC replicates and cell subsets were isolated. Beyond this particular receptor, the publication reports: Most clones expanded after primary vaccination were re-detected after the booster (about 96% of CD4 and about nine tenths of CD8), suggesting broad memory maintenance. The secondary T-cell response was weaker than the primary response but faster, peaking on day 5 instead of day 15. Because abundant contaminating clonotypes from the bulk population could be contained in FACS-sorted repertoires, computational filtering was required. Only a couple of donors were included in the study, so the extent to which the findings can be generalized is limited. A small fraction of clonotypes appeared in both the CD4 and CD8 compartments, likely as a result of convergent recombination.

What this sample's treatment or condition label stands for: live attenuated yellow fever vaccine strain. PBMCs were isolated from peripheral blood using a standard Ficoll-Paque protocol. Dynabeads CD4 and CD8 positive selection kits were used to isolate the CD4 and CD8 T-cell fractions. TriZol was used to extract RNA from bulk PBMCs, from CD4 and CD8 fractions, and from dextramer-positive and dextramer-negative fractions. The CDR3 sequence holds 16 residues, the cysteine and phenylalanine included. Left in the record is the CDR3 DNA by itself, 48 bases read in frame from the first base. The CDR1 and CDR2 encoded by the germline V gene are SGHDT and YYEEEE. V and J are trimmed by 4 bases and 2 bases, and the gene matches miss 9 bases of the junction. A note on this clonotype: This clone's antigen is unknown. The input lacks base qualities; no much larger clone sits a single base away.

Synthesis of TCR cDNA relied on 5'RACE template switching, a step that introduced a universal primer site along with unique molecular identifiers. Priming for cDNA synthesis came from both the TCR alpha and TCR beta constant segments. Libraries were amplified in two PCR steps, with sample barcodes and sequencing adapters added in the second step. Libraries were sequenced on Illumina HiSeq 2500 (2x100 bp) or NovaSeq (2x150 bp). On the authors' methods: MIGEC was used to demultiplex reads and collapse the reads into UMI consensus sequences, and MiXCR was used for V(D)J alignment. Clonotypes responding to the vaccine were identified with edgeR on replicate PBMC samples, with the criteria of FDR below 0.01 and a log2 fold change above 5 up to day 15. Each bulk clonotype was labeled CD4 or CD8 based on which sequenced repertoire, CD4 or CD8, contained the clonotype at higher abundance. TCRdb passed the public sequencing reads through fastp at Q25 and MiXCR, retaining productive beta sequences. CDR3 protein sequences are deduplicated, and each keeps its most common genes and DNA. In this record, the V and J calls reflect TCRdb's handling and not the investigators' own analysis. This sample comprises about 210,000 distinct CDR3 sequences, over 6.5% of them detected only once. 0.85% to 1.2% of the sample comes from the top ten.

The sample consisted of CD4+ T cells sorted from PBMCs, taken on the day of the yellow fever booster vaccination. The receptor was derived from a man younger than 40 who received the YFV17D yellow fever vaccine. This receptor chain uses TRBV5-6 and TRBJ2-3; TRBD2 matches 8 bases in the middle. The nucleotides read TGTGCCAGCAGCCCGGATAGCGGGGTACTCACAGATACGCAGTATTTT. The encoded protein is CASSPDSGVLTDTQYF.